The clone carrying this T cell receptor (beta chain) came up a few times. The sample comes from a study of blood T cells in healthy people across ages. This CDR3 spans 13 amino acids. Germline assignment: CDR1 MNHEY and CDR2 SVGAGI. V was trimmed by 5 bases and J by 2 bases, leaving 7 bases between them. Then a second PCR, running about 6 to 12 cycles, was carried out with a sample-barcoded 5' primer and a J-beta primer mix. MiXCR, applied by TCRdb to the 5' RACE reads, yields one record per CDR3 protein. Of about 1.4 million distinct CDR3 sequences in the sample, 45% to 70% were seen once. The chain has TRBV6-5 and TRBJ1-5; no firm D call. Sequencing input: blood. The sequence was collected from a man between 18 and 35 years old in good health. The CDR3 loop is CASSPSGNQPQHF. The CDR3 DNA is TGTGCCAGCAGTCCGTCCGGCAATCAGCCCCAGCATTTT.